This T cell receptor (beta chain) was recovered during a study of early T cells in non-severe SARS-CoV-2 infection. Study outcomes and limitations: Lookups in VDJdb leaned toward anti-spike CD8 responses and missed private and CD4 specificities.

V was shortened by 0 bases and J by 10 bases, with 14 bases between the two germline ends. The CDR3 contains 14 residues. Germline-derived CDR1 and CDR2 are MNHNS and SASEGT. Each CDR3 protein is one row after TCRdb ran MiXCR on the 5' RACE reads. The data contain fewer than 85,000 distinct CDR3 sequences, around 12% of them singletons. This clonotype was seen many times. What it binds is unknown. Sequencing used whole blood. The genes are TRBV6-1 and TRBJ2-3; no clear D gene. The receptor's source is an adult who was a healthcare worker with PCR-confirmed SARS-CoV-2 infection or an uninfected control (not recorded which). The CDR3 sequence: CASSEARPPWAQYF. The CDR3 nucleotides read TGTGCCAGCAGTGAAGCGCGGCCCCCTTGGGCGCAGTATTTT.